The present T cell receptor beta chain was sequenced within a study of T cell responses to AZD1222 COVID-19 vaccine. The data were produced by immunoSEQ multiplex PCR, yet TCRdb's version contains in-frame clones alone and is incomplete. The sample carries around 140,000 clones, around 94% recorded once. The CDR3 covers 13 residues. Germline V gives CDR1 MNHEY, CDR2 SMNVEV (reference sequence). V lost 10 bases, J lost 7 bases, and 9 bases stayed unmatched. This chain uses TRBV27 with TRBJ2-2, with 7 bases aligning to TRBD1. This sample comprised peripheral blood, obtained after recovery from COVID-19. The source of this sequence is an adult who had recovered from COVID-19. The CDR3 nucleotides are TGTGCCACCACAGGGCCAGGGGGCGGGGAGCTGTTTTTT. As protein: CATTGPGGGELFF.